This TCR beta chain was documented in a study of blood T cell repertoires in COVID-19. Background on the study: Acute and convalescent COVID-19 samples came from the United States, Italy and Spain. PBMCs, B-cell-depleted T cells, or T cells provided the cDNA or gDNA that made up the material.

Deletions cut 0 bases from V and 0 bases from J, with 16 bases between. Per the germline V gene, CDR1 is MNHEY and CDR2 is SVGEGT. The CDR3 has 18 amino acids. In the source study's methods: Estimated nucleated cell counts came from reference gene primer amplification. Clones were sequenced by immunoSEQ multiplex PCR, and TCRdb holds only the in-frame ones, with some missing. That table gives V, J and clone size, and the DNA gave D and trimming. The sample includes tens of thousands of clones, 70% to 85% of them seen just once. The specimen was peripheral blood. The source of this sequence is a man between 65 and 85 years old with acute or convalescent COVID-19. V gene TRBV6-2 or TRBV6-3 combines with J gene TRBJ2-3; TRBD2 might be the D (5 bases). In nucleotides, the CDR3 is TGTGCCAGCAGTTACTCGAATGGTGTAGCGAGAAGCACAGATACGCAGTATTTT. This codes for CASSYSNGVARSTDTQYF.